This TCR beta chain was retrieved from a study of blood T cells in healthy people across ages (dated by TCRdb to the mid-2010s). Broadly, across the study: Template switching captured roughly one uniquely barcoded TCR beta cDNA molecule per two T cells in model experiments. To track age-related changes in TCR beta repertoire diversity, the study relied on deep sequencing normalized with unique cDNA molecular identifiers. Donors were grouped into four age groups: young (average 16 years), middle-aged (about 40), aged (roughly 67) and long-lived (over 80). To avoid experimental bias, donors of different ages were randomly spread across the sequencing lanes. Two additional independent replicas of 1 million unique cDNA reads from the same blood draw were analyzed for two donors (one aged 18 to 29 and one aged 80 or older).

The 39 donors, aged about 6 to 95 years, were systemically healthy Caucasian individuals from Russia. Around 10 milliliters of peripheral blood were drawn from each donor into EDTA-treated Vacutainer tubes. PBMCs were isolated by Ficoll-Paque density-gradient centrifugation, with at least 6 million obtained per sample. Trizol reagent was used to extract total RNA from PBMCs, with at least 6 micrograms per sample. For every donor, an aliquot of PBMCs went through flow cytometry to measure the percentages of naive CD45RAhigh/CD27high T cells. This clonotype was counted a single time. What antigen it recognizes has not been identified. No base quality information exists; no much larger clone differs at one position. Libraries were made using 5' RACE. Instrument on record: Illumina HiSeq 2500. A second PCR of about 6 to 12 cycles was run with a J-beta primer mix and a sample-barcoded 5' primer. Each TCR beta cDNA molecule received a unique molecular identifier from a template-switch 5' adaptor carrying 12 random nucleotides. At least 3 million CDR3-containing paired-end reads were obtained from each sample. All of the RNA was converted into first-strand cDNA using the Mint cDNA synthesis kit, with a TRBC-specific oligonucleotide serving as the primer. Following uracil-DNA glycosylase treatment, a first 18-cycle PCR with universal primers M1SS and BC2_uni_R was performed on all cDNA. Processing in the source paper ran as follows. For normalization, 1 million high-quality reads, each with a distinct molecular identifier, were randomly selected from each sample. Reads with shared molecular identifiers were discarded instead of being binned into consensus sequences. MiTCR, with a Q25 quality threshold and the strictest error-elimination algorithm, was used for CDR3 identification, clonotype clustering and error correction. A nonparametric unseen species model using Euler transformation provided a lower-bound estimate of total TCR beta diversity. Using fastp at Q25 and MiXCR, TCRdb reprocessed the public reads and kept productive beta chains. Entries that share a CDR3 protein sequence are merged under the most common genes and DNA. TCRdb's processing, not the authors', yielded these V and J calls. The sample table holds 950,000 to 1,200,000 distinct CDR3 sequences, of which under 40% were seen once. 13% of the sample is held by the ten biggest clonotypes.

Inclusive of the bounding cysteine and phenylalanine, the CDR3 is 16 residues long. The CDR3 DNA has 48 bases and is translated from base 1. Trimming at the junction amounts to 6 bases on V and 0 bases on J, and the germline ends lie 12 bases apart. The CDR1 and CDR2 encoded by the germline V gene are SGHDN and FVKESK. Overall results and qualifications from the work: As age increased, observed TCR beta diversity per million T cells dropped in a roughly linear way, and a significant reduction was already evident by age 40. The CMV infection status of donors was not known, potentially confounding age-related changes in expanded clonotypes. Since profiling was done on bulk unsorted PBMCs, naive and antigen-experienced compartments could not be conclusively compared. Estimates of total diversity based on one million sequenced T cells were regarded as lower bounds and as underestimates. Compared with the aged group, the long-lived group had more naive CD4+ T cells, fewer expanded clones and increased TCR diversity, suggesting age selection. There was a strong correlation between observed TCR beta diversity and the percentage of naive T cells measured by flow cytometry.

This sequence originates from a man between 18 and 29 years old in good health. The rearranged chain carries TRBV14 and TRBJ1-6; a tentative D match to TRBD1 spans 6 bases. Sequenced sample: blood. CDR3 region: CASSRGGFSYNSPLHF. Here is the DNA: TGTGCCAGCAGTCGAGGGGGATTCTCCTATAATTCACCCCTCCACTTT.